Included here is one T cell receptor beta chain sequence, with context. Its cognate antigen has yet to be identified. No base qualities exist here, and no much larger clone lies one base off it. This sample is part of a study of response to subunit inactivated influenza vaccine (dated by TCRdb to 2017 to 2018). About the full investigation: The study used deep quantitative T cell receptor repertoire profiling to track responses to a trivalent subunit inactivated influenza vaccine. Beyond this particular receptor, the publication reports: The authors proposed that each seasonal influenza vaccination may bring in only a limited number of new T cells.

Taken from cysteine to phenylalanine, the CDR3 has 15 residues. CDR3 DNA only is kept here, 45 bases in frame from base 1. The germline V gene (reference sequence) specifies SGHKS as CDR1 and YYEKEE as CDR2. The junction shows trimming of 2 bases on V and 2 bases on J, plus 11 bases between the germline ends. The label giving this sample's time point can be read as: 45 days after influenza vaccine administration. The method behind the library was RT-PCR. Sequencing instrument: Illumina HiSeq 2500. The public reads were reanalyzed by TCRdb: fastp trimming at Q25, MiXCR alignment, in-frame beta chains only. Identical CDR3 proteins give one entry, which carries the most common genes and DNA. Recorded for this sample are about 480,000 distinct CDR3 sequences; 13% of them occurred a single time. Jointly, the top ten make up over 10% of the sample.

The V and J genes are TRBV5-5 and TRBJ1-3; the D gene is possibly TRBD1, with 5 bases matching. This receptor was taken from a man aged 50 or older who received an inactivated influenza vaccine. Donor details come from another sample of the same person, matched by shared clones. Sequences were derived from PBMCs from blood, sampled 45 days after vaccination. The CDR3 protein sequence reads: CASSFYSGTGNTIYF. The nucleotide sequence reads TGTGCCAGCAGCTTTTACTCAGGGACTGGAAACACCATATATTTT.